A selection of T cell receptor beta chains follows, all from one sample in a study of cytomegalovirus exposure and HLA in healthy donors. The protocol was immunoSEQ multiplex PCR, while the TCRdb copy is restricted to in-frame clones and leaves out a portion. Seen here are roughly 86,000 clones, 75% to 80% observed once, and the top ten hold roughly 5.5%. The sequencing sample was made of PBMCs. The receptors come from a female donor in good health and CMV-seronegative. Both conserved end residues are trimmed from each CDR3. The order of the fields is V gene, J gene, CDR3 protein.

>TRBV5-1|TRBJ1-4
ASSQGNFGTNEKLF
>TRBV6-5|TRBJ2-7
ASSYQVPGRGYEQY
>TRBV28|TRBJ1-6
ASSFLGGGSPLH
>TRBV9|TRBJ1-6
ASSVQGPNSPLH
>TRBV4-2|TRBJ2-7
ASSRTGAGGSYEQY
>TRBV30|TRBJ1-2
AWSAGVYGYT
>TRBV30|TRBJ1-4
AWGPAGEKLF
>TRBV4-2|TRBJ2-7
ASSQEGSGGTYEQY
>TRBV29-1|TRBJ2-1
SGAPGTSYYNEQF
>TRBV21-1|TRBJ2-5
ASSEGQATEETQY
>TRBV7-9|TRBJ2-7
ASYRGNAVPYEQY
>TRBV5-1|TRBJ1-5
ASSPGQGGYQPQH
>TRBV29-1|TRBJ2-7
SVEEIVGTNYEQY
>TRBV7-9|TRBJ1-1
ASSLGTGRVAEAF
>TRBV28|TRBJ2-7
ASSLQTGGGEQY
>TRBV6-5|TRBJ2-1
ASSYPGLAGVNEQF
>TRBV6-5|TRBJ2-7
ASSPSGDYEQY
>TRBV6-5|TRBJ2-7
ASSYGDRPSYEQY
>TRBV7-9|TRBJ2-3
ASSVGQGGTDTQY
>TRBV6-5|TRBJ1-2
ASSPEPTNYGYT
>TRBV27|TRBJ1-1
ASSLSEYRGGAF
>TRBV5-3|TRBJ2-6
ARSLYYFGGANVLT
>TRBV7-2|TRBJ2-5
ASNDMYQETQY
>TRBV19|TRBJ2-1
ASSGTGRDNEQF
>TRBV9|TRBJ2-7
ASARGDRGYEQY
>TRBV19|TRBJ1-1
ASTSDRGITEAF
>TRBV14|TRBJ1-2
ASSPDRVVGYT
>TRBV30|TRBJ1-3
AWSEGISGNTIY
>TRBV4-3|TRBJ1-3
ASSQDSSGNTIY
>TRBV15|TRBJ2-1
ATRGTSGYNEQF
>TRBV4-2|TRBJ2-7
ASSQESSGSYEQY
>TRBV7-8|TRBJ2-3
ASSSDSGSADTQY
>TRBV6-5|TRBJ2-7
ASSYSGQDIYEQY
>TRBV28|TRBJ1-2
ASSPPDLSNYGYT
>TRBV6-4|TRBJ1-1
ASSRDRNTEAF
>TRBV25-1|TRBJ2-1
ASIGGQGANEQF
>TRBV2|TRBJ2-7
ASTPGKISAYEQY
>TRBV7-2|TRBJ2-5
ASSINSGGAETQY
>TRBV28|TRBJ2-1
ASGLPDRAYNEQF
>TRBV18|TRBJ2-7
ASSPSRTGMGEQY
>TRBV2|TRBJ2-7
ASSTILAADYEQY
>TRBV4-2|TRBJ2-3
ASSQWGMGFLAGGPTDTQY
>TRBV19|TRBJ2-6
ASTPTGLAGTSGIVWANVLT
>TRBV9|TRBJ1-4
ASSVARTGGGEKLF
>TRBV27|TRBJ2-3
ASFSGGLPPDTQY
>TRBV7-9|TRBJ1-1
ASSFGRTGTEAF
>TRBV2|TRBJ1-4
ASSYLATNEKLF
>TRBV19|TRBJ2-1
ASSTTSGTRRNEQF
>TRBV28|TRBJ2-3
ASTTRGILDTQY